This T cell receptor (beta chain) was retrieved from a study of shared clonotypes between healthy human individuals. Study-level information: Sampling drew on donors who were a couple of women and three men aged 18 to 49.

Assay: immunoSEQ multiplex PCR; the TCRdb copy retains only in-frame clones and omits some. The table has roughly 520,000 clones, about 96% seen once. Germline CDR1 and CDR2: SGHRS and YFSETQ. V gave up 0 bases and J gave up 4 bases, with 10 bases separating them. CDR3 size: 15 residues. Specimen: naive CD4+ T cells sorted from blood. This sample's subset: CD45RA+ positively selected. This TCR was recovered from a woman aged 25-40 years in good health. The chain couples TRBV5-1 to TRBJ1-4; D unresolved. The CDR3 here is CASSLGGALNEKLFF. The CDR3 DNA reads as TGCGCCAGCAGCTTGGGTGGAGCGCTTAATGAAAAACTGTTTTTT.